The T cell receptor beta chain under discussion was sequenced for a study of T and B cells in COVID-19 patients. Study as a whole: Blood was sampled from COVID-19 patients who were either actively infected or recovered.

This clonotype was picked up a small number of times. TRB rearrangements were amplified by multiplex PCR with BIOMED2 TRB-A/B primers. Each CDR3 protein gets one entry after TCRdb re-called the multiplex PCR reads with MiXCR. The sample consists of roughly 5,200 distinct CDR3 sequences, 25% to 30% of them appearing once. The length of the CDR3 is 16 residues. Per germline, CDR1 MNHEY and CDR2 SVGAGI. After removal of 5 bases from V and 5 bases from J, the junction contained 14 bases not matched to a gene. Each TRB amplification used roughly 240-550 ng of genomic DNA from blood. The sample taken for sequencing was blood. This receptor was obtained from a human donor with active COVID-19. The V call is TRBV6-5, the J call TRBJ1-1, with 7 bases fitting TRBD1. CDR3 protein: CASSRPGTDSGTEAFF. DNA of the CDR3: TGTGCCAGCAGTCGTCCCGGGACAGATTCGGGGACTGAAGCTTTCTTT.